Shown below are 21 T cell receptor beta chains from a single sample sequenced in a study of T cell responses to AZD1222 COVID-19 vaccine. The table came from immunoSEQ multiplex PCR; TCRdb's copy has only in-frame clones and leaves some out. Of 90,000 to 150,000 clones detected, 70% to 90% appear once; the ten largest clones hold roughly 2.3%. The sample was peripheral blood, taken on day 0 of AZD1222 vaccination. The receptors derive from an adult in good health.

This clone has only one observation. The chain links TRBV21-1 to TRBJ2-2. TRBV21-1 is given as a pseudogene. There are 15 residues in the CDR3. The DNA for the CDR3 is TGTGCCAGCAGCAACGTACGGCTTTCCACCGGGGAGCTGTTTTTT. Its translation is CASSNVRLSTGELFF.

V and J are TRBV7-3 and TRBJ2-1; TRBD2 agrees at 13 bases. With 5 bases clipped from V and 5 bases from J, the junction kept 9 bases outside the gene matches. CDR1 and CDR2 from the germline V gene are SGHTA and FQGTGA. The CDR3 has 17 amino acids. The CDR3 sequence is CASSPTPGLAGNNEQFF. CDR3 coding DNA: TGTGCCAGCAGCCCCACCCCGGGACTAGCGGGGAACAATGAGCAGTTCTTC.

The chain couples TRBV5-4 to TRBJ2-2, with D possibly being TRBD1 (6 bases). Germline CDR1 is SGHNT and CDR2 is YYREEE (reference sequence). There are 15 residues in the CDR3. V was clipped by 2 bases and J by 4 bases, with 12 bases between them. CDR3 bases: TGTGCCAGCAGCTTACGGACAGTCCTCACCGGGGAGCTGTTTTTT. Amino acids: CASSLRTVLTGELFF.

The chain combines TRBV10-3 with TRBJ2-1, with 10 bases lining up with TRBD2. The CDR3 covers 13 residues. V lost 7 bases to trimming and J lost 7 bases; unmatched junction nucleotides: 4. Germline-derived CDR1 and CDR2 are ENHRY and SYGVKD. CDR3 loop: CAIMASGRNEQFF. CDR3 nucleotide sequence: TGTGCCATCATGGCTAGCGGGAGAAATGAGCAGTTCTTC.

The CDR3 region has the DNA TGCAGTGCTAGTCAACTGGGACAGGGAATGTCAGATACGCAGTATTTT. Its translation: CSASQLGQGMSDTQYF. V is TRBV20-1 and J is TRBJ2-3, with TRBD1 identical over 9 bases. The germline CDR1 and CDR2 sequences are DFQATT and SNEGSKA (reference sequence). The V segment lost 3 bases and the J segment 4 bases; nucleotides outside the gene matches: 11. The CDR3 is made up of 16 amino acids.

V usage is TRBV29-1 and J usage is TRBJ2-3, with 9 bases identical to TRBD1. CDR1 and CDR2 (germline): SQVTM, ANQGSEA. This CDR3 is 14 amino acids long. The trim removed 4 bases at V and 4 bases at J, leaving 6 bases unmatched. CDR3 sequence: CSVVPGTGSDTQYF. The CDR3, as DNA: TGCAGCGTTGTCCCCGGGACAGGGTCAGATACGCAGTATTTT.

This clone appeared a single time. The chain recombines TRBV2 with TRBJ1-1; D is possibly TRBD1 (6 bases). The CDR3 is made up of 16 amino acids. Trimming left V 5 bases short and J 1 base short, with 17 bases between. From germline, CDR1 is SNHLY and CDR2 FYNNEI. This chain's CDR3 is CASSTMVGGPNTEAFF. The DNA for the CDR3 is TGTGCCAGCAGTACTATGGTGGGGGGGCCGAACACTGAAGCTTTCTTT.

CDR3 region: CASSLAGATLTQYF. The CDR3 nucleotides are TGTGCCAGCAGCTTAGCTGGGGCGACACTAACGCAGTATTTT. The rearrangement uses TRBV7-2 and TRBJ2-3; possibly TRBD1 for D (5 bases). V shed 0 bases and J shed 9 bases, with 13 bases lying between them. The CDR3 covers 14 residues. Germline V CDR1 and CDR2: SGHTA, FQGNSA.

To note about this clone: Its ends do not fully match the called genes, so a read error is possible. The CDR3 region has the DNA TGTGCCAGTAGTCCTCGGGAGCCTGGGCAAGGGTTTTTT. Translated, it gives CASSPREPGQGFF. This sequence joins TRBV19 and TRBJ1-1; no clear D. Germline values: CDR1 LNHDA, CDR2 SQIVND (reference sequence). The CDR3 is made up of 13 amino acids.

The chain employs TRBV5-1 and TRBJ2-1, with D maybe TRBD2 (5 bases). Deletions cut 5 bases from V and 6 bases from J, with 12 bases between. CDR3 length: 13 amino acids. Per the germline V gene, CDR1 is SGHRS and CDR2 is YFSETQ. The CDR3 is CASRRTGPNEQFF. Here the CDR3 DNA reads TGCGCCAGCAGGAGGACTGGCCCCAATGAGCAGTTCTTC.

This clone was seen only a few times. The V call is TRBV27, the J call TRBJ2-2; a weak D match, TRBD2 (6 bases). Germline V gene data show CDR1 as MNHEY and CDR2 as SMNVEV (reference sequence). V lost 6 bases and J lost 2, with 13 bases in between. The CDR3 loop spans 15 amino acids. The CDR3 DNA sequence: TGTGCCAGCAGATCAATGGAGGGTAACACCGGGGAGCTGTTTTTT. Residues: CASRSMEGNTGELFF.

The V gene is TRBV30, the J gene TRBJ2-7; TRBD1 matches 9 bases. The CDR3 extends over 14 amino acids. In germline, CDR1 is GTSNPN, CDR2 SVGIG (reference sequence). V dropped 3 bases and J dropped 3; count of bases not matched to a gene: 6. This CDR3 is CAWRGTGRYYEQYF. The CDR3 DNA sequence: TGTGCCTGGAGGGGGACAGGGCGGTACTACGAGCAGTACTTC.

The chain combines TRBV29-1 with TRBJ2-5; 7 nucleotides align to TRBD1. Germline V gene data show CDR1 as SQVTM and CDR2 as ANQGSEA. V lost 0 bases, J lost 5 bases, and 9 bases stayed unmatched. This CDR3 has 15 amino acids. The CDR3: CSVEDPGRGWETQYF. CDR3 DNA sequence: TGCAGCGTTGAAGATCCAGGCAGGGGGTGGGAGACCCAGTACTTC.

V and J are TRBV12-3 or TRBV12-4 and TRBJ1-1; tentative D call: TRBD1 (5 bases). The CDR3 is made up of 13 amino acids. V was clipped by 7 bases and J by 4 bases, with 13 bases between them. The CDR3 DNA reads TGTGCCAGCACCAGAGGGGTTGTCACTGAAGCTTTCTTT. Protein: CASTRGVVTEAFF.

This chain uses TRBV27 with TRBJ1-6; 7 bases fit TRBD1. This CDR3 region has 15 residues. In germline, CDR1 is MNHEY, CDR2 SMNVEV (reference sequence). The junction had 1 base not matched to a gene; V was cut back by 2 bases and J by 3 bases. CDR3: CASSLQGGYNSPLHF. The CDR3 nucleotides read TGTGCCAGCAGTTTACAGGGGGGCTATAATTCACCCCTCCACTTT.

V and J are TRBV6-2 or TRBV6-3 and TRBJ2-7; D not resolved. Between the trimmed V and J ends, which lost 2 bases and 6 bases, there was a span of 14 bases. Germline V gene sequence: CDR1 MNHEY, CDR2 SVGEGT. The CDR3 consists of 14 residues. CDR3 DNA: TGTGCCAGCAGTTACCCGCGGTCGAAGCCCGAGCAGTACTTC. This gives the protein CASSYPRSKPEQYF.

The V gene is TRBV18, the J gene TRBJ2-1; 8 nucleotides line up with TRBD1. The CDR3 is 15 amino acids. CDR1 is KGHSH and CDR2 is LQKENI in the germline V gene. V trimming: 4 bases; J trimming: 5 bases; junction bases outside the gene matches: 7. Here the CDR3 reads CASSRPTGEHNEQFF. CDR3 coding DNA: TGTGCCAGCTCACGTCCGACAGGGGAGCACAATGAGCAGTTCTTC.

V is TRBV14 and J is TRBJ2-1; TRBD2 agrees at 11 bases. V shed 0 bases and J 5 bases; nucleotides not matched to a gene: 12. Germline V gives CDR1 SGHDN, CDR2 FVKESK. The CDR3 loop spans 19 amino acids. The CDR3 reads CASSQEKGAGTSGNNEQFF. In DNA, the CDR3 is TGTGCCAGCAGCCAAGAGAAGGGAGCCGGGACTAGCGGAAACAATGAGCAGTTCTTC.

The chain uses TRBV5-1 and TRBJ2-7, with 7 positions matching TRBD1. Germline V gene sequence: CDR1 SGHRS, CDR2 YFSETQ. The CDR3 extends over 15 amino acids. The V and J ends lost 0 bases and 3 bases, in that order; junction bases with no gene match: 6. For the CDR3, the DNA is TGCGCCAGCAGCTTGGGGACAGGCCTTAACTACGAGCAGTACTTC. It codes for CASSLGTGLNYEQYF.

The chain combines TRBV6-5 with TRBJ1-1; D is ambiguous. Germline V gene data show CDR1 as MNHEY and CDR2 as SVGAGI. This CDR3 is 12 amino acids long. Trimming left V 6 bases short and J 8 bases short, with 13 bases between. CDR3 region: CASRRQGGEAFF. DNA for the CDR3: TGTGCCAGCAGGCGACAAGGTGGGGAAGCTTTCTTT.

This clone has just one count. One junction end does not reproduce the germline sequence, and a read error may be involved. The rearrangement joins TRBV7-2 to TRBJ1-5, with 9 bases fitting TRBD1. The CDR3 has 15 amino acids. Germline values: CDR1 SGHTA, CDR2 FQGNSA. DNA of the CDR3: TGTGCCAGCACCCTAGGTACAGGGGGCAATCCGCCCCAGCATTTT. Its translation is CASTLGTGGNPPQHF.